Listed here are 18 T cell receptor beta chains from one sample, sequenced in a study of blood T cell repertoires in COVID-19. Produced via immunoSEQ multiplex PCR; TCRdb's table is partial and in-frame only. The data contain around 80,000 clones, 75% to 90% of them singletons. The sample was peripheral blood. Receptors originate from a woman between 65 and 79 years old with acute or convalescent COVID-19.

The chain recombines TRBV3-1 (or the pseudogene TRBV3-2) with TRBJ1-2, with a possible D match to TRBD1 (5 bases). V was pared by 1 base and J by 2 bases, with 11 bases between. The V gene's germline CDR1 is LGHDT and CDR2 YNNKEL (reference sequence). The CDR3 is 15 residues long. This CDR3 is CASSQGGAGNYGYTF. The CDR3 region has the DNA TGTGCCAGCAGCCAAGGGGGCGCGGGGAACTATGGCTACACCTTC.

The chain links TRBV3-1 (or the pseudogene TRBV3-2) to TRBJ2-7; 7 bases fit TRBD1. J gave up 3 bases and V 3 bases, and 11 bases lay outside the gene matches. Per germline, CDR1 LGHDT and CDR2 YNNKEL (reference sequence). The CDR3 covers 16 residues. CDR3 residues: CASSQNVDRQNYEQYF. Written as DNA, the CDR3 is TGTGCCAGCAGCCAGAACGTGGACAGGCAAAACTACGAGCAGTACTTC.

V gene TRBV4-3 combines with J gene TRBJ1-2; 9 nucleotides agree with TRBD1. Germline V gene sequence: CDR1 LGHNA, CDR2 YSLEER. Trimming removed 0 bases from V and 6 bases from J; junction bases left unmatched: 2. The CDR3 runs to 14 residues. The CDR3 region is CASSQDYRGHGYTF. DNA for the CDR3: TGCGCCAGCAGCCAAGATTACAGGGGGCATGGCTACACCTTC.

The rearrangement links TRBV27 to TRBJ2-3; D gene ambiguous. Between the trimmed V and J ends, which lost 7 bases and 4 bases, there was a span of 12 bases. Germline values: CDR1 MNHEY, CDR2 SMNVEV (reference sequence). The CDR3 contains 13 residues. Written as DNA, the CDR3 is TGTGCCAGCAAGTTCTCTGCGTCAGATACGCAGTATTTT. Its translation: CASKFSASDTQYF.

The J gene is TRBJ1-6, the V gene TRBV5-1; D remains unclear. The CDR3 totals 14 residues. Germline CDR1 SGHRS, CDR2 YFSETQ. V shed 3 bases and J shed 8 bases, with 12 bases lying between them. The CDR3 spells CASSSGDTDSPLHF. The CDR3 DNA reads as TGCGCCAGCAGCTCCGGCGACACGGATTCACCCCTCCACTTT. Looking up the rest from reference TRBV5-1 and TRBJ1-6 gives the full variable domain: KAGVTQTPRYLIKTRGQQVTLSCSPISGHRSVSWYQQTPGQGLQFLFEYFSETQRNKGNFPGRFSGRQFSNSRSEMNVSTLELGDSALYLCASSSGDTDSPLHFGNGTRLTVT.

A few counts support this clone. This sequence joins TRBV14 and TRBJ1-2; 9 nucleotides line up with TRBD1. This CDR3 region has 17 residues. Germline-derived CDR1 and CDR2 are SGHDN and FVKESK. V lost 4 bases, J lost 2 bases, and 11 bases stayed unmatched. The CDR3 loop reads CASSLGTGTLSNYGYTF. CDR3 coding DNA: TGTGCCAGCAGCCTCGGGACAGGGACCTTATCCAACTATGGCTACACCTTC.

The rearrangement uses TRBV27 and TRBJ1-1; D is perhaps TRBD1 (6 bases). Per germline, CDR1 MNHEY and CDR2 SMNVEV (reference sequence). The CDR3 runs to 14 residues. Trimming removed 4 bases at V and 6 bases at J, with 15 bases between. The CDR3 DNA reads as TGTGCCAGCAGTTATTACAGGGACGGGGCTGAAGCTTTCTTT. Amino acid sequence: CASSYYRDGAEAFF.

The chain links TRBV5-1 to TRBJ1-4; no definite D call. In germline, CDR1 is SGHRS, CDR2 YFSETQ. V was trimmed by 1 base and J by 1 base, leaving 8 bases between them. The CDR3 totals 15 residues. The DNA of the CDR3 is TGCGCCAGCAGCTTGCGGTCCGGAACTAATGAAAAACTGTTTTTT. Its translation: CASSLRSGTNEKLFF.

V and J are TRBV6-2 or TRBV6-3 and TRBJ2-2, with 7 positions matching TRBD2. V was clipped by 2 bases and J by 4 bases; unmatched bases: 7. The CDR3 runs 16 residues. CDR1 MNHEY and CDR2 SVGEGT come from the germline V gene. CDR3 sequence reads: CASSYQGGGTTGELFF. The DNA of the CDR3 is TGTGCCAGCAGTTACCAAGGCGGGGGAACCACCGGGGAGCTGTTTTTT.

The DNA for the CDR3 is TGTGCCAGCAGCCAAAATCGTCCAGGGGCGGGAGGCGGCTACACCTTC. Its translation: CASSQNRPGAGGGYTF. V usage is TRBV3-1 (or the pseudogene TRBV3-2) and J usage is TRBJ1-2; D is possibly TRBD1 (6 bases). Trimming stripped 2 bases from V and 8 bases from J, with 21 bases between. CDR1 is LGHDT, CDR2 YNNKEL, per germline (reference sequence). CDR3 length: 16 residues.

This chain uses TRBV12-3 or TRBV12-4 with TRBJ2-5, with a possible D match to TRBD2 (7 bases). Trimming left V 7 bases short and J 5 bases short, with 14 bases between. The CDR3 contains 13 residues. CDR3 amino acids: CASNGKGGETQYF. Written as DNA, the CDR3 is TGTGCCAGCAACGGGAAGGGGGGGGAGACCCAGTACTTC.

The CDR3: CASSQERNINYGYTF. For the CDR3, the DNA is TGTGCCAGCAGCCAAGAGCGGAACATCAACTATGGCTACACCTTC. The chain combines TRBV4-2 with TRBJ1-2; unclear D gene. The CDR3 has 15 residues. V was cut by 0 bases and J by 2 bases, with 10 bases left in between. The germline CDR1 and CDR2 sequences are LGHNA and YNFKEQ.

The rearrangement uses TRBV5-4 and TRBJ1-5; 7 bases are a match to TRBD1. CDR1 SGHNT and CDR2 YYREEE come from the germline V gene (reference sequence). V gave up 6 bases and J gave up 5 bases; unmatched junction bases: 11. The CDR3 covers 15 residues. The CDR3 coding sequence is TGTGCCAGCACCTTTGTTCAGGGGGGATATCAGCCCCAGCATTTT. Protein: CASTFVQGGYQPQHF.

The rearrangement links TRBV4-1 to TRBJ1-2; 7 bases line up with TRBD1. Per germline, CDR1 MGHRA and CDR2 YSYEKL. V lost 0 bases, J lost 4 bases, and 5 bases stayed unmatched. The CDR3 extends over 15 amino acids. The CDR3 reads CASSQDAGGSYGYTF. The CDR3 DNA follows: TGCGCCAGCAGCCAAGATGCAGGGGGAAGCTATGGCTACACCTTC.

This clone came up once. V and J are TRBV15 and TRBJ2-4, with D maybe TRBD2 (5 bases). This CDR3 spans 14 amino acids. Germline lookup yields CDR1 LNHNV and CDR2 YYDKDF (reference sequence). Trimming pared 5 bases from V and 0 bases from J, leaving 8 bases between. The CDR3 reads CATSRRGAKNIQYF. CDR3 DNA sequence: TGTGCCACCAGCCGCCGGGGAGCCAAAAACATTCAGTACTTC.

This clone was picked up a small number of times. The V gene is TRBV9, the J gene TRBJ1-5; maybe TRBD1 (5 bases). The V gene's germline CDR1 is SGDLS and CDR2 YYNGEE. The CDR3 has 16 residues. V lost 0 bases and J lost 2, with 12 bases in between. CDR3 nucleotide sequence: TGTGCCAGCAGCGTAGGATCCGGGGGAGGCAATCAGCCCCAGCATTTT. Its translation is CASSVGSGGGNQPQHF. The whole variable domain, filled in from reference TRBV9 and TRBJ1-5, reads DSGVTQTPKHLITATGQRVTLRCSPRSGDLSVYWYQQSLDQGLQFLIQYYNGEERAKGNILERFSAQQFPDLHSELNLSSLELGDSALYFCASSVGSGGGNQPQHFGDGTRLSIL.

This sequence joins TRBV2 and TRBJ1-3; D ambiguous. The CDR3 totals 13 residues. The germline V gene has CDR1 SNHLY and CDR2 FYNNEI. The V end lost 6 bases, the J end lost 4 bases, and 10 bases lay between the germline ends. CDR3 nucleotide sequence: TGTGCCAGCAGGGACGGACTGGGAAACACCATATATTTT. Translated: CASRDGLGNTIYF.

This rearrangement joins TRBV7-3 to TRBJ1-1, with 9 nucleotides matching TRBD1. Germline-derived CDR1 and CDR2 are SGHTA and FQGTGA. After removal of 4 bases from V and 4 bases from J, the junction contained 1 base not matched to a gene. The CDR3 has 13 residues. CDR3 residues: CASSSQGATEAFF. The CDR3 nucleotides read TGTGCCAGCAGCTCACAGGGGGCCACTGAAGCTTTCTTT.